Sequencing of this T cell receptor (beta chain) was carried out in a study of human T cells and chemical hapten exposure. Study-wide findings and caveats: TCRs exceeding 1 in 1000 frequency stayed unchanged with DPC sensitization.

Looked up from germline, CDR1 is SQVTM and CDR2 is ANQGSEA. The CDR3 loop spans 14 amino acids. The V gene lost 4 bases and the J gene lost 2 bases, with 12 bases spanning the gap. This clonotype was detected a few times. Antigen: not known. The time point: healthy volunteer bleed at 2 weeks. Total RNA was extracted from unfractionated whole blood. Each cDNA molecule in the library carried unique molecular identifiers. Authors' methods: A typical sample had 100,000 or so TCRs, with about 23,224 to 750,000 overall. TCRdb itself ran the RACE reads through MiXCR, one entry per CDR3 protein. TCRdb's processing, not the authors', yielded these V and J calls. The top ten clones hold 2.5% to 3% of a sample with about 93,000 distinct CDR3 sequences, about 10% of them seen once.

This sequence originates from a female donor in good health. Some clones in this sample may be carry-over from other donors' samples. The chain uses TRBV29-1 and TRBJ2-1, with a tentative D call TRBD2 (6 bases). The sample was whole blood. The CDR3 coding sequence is TGCAGCGTTGGTCGGGGGAGTCCCTACAATGAGCAGTTCTTC. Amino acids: CSVGRGSPYNEQFF.